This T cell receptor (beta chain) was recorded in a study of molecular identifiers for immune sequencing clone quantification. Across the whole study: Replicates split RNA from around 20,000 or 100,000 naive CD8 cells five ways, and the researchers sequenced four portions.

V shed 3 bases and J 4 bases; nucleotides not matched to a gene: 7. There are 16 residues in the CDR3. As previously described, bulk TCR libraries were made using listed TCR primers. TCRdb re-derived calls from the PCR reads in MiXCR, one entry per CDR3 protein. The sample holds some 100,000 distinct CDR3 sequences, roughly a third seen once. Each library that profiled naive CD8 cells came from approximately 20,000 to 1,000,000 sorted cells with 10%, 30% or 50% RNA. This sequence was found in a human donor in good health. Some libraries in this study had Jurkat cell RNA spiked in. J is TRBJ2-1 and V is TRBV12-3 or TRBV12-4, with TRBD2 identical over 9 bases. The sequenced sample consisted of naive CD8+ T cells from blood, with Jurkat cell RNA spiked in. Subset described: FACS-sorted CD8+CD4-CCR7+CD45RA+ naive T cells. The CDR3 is CASSFDASGRYNEQFF. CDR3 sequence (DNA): TGTGCCAGCAGTTTTGACGCGAGCGGGAGGTACAATGAGCAGTTCTTC.